The clone carrying this T cell receptor (beta chain) was seen just once. This entry is derived from a study of blood T cell repertoires in COVID-19. Study-wide context: Material from acute and convalescent COVID-19 was sourced from the United States, Italy and Spain.

V dropped 2 bases and J dropped 1 base, with 8 bases sitting between them. The CDR3 spans 14 residues. The V gene's germline CDR1 is SGDLS and CDR2 YYNGEE. Authors' methods: Estimates of nucleated cell counts were drawn from the amplification of reference gene primers. Using immunoSEQ multiplex PCR, the repertoire was profiled, and TCRdb retains in-frame clones only, with some absent. That table gives V, J and clone size, and the DNA gave D and trimming. The sample holds about 90,000 clones; roughly 90% are singletons and the top ten take approximately 1.3%. This clonotype was obtained from a man older than 75 with active or convalescent COVID-19. Sample: peripheral blood. V usage is TRBV9 and J usage is TRBJ2-3, with D perhaps TRBD1 (5 bases). The CDR3 nucleotides are TGTGCCAGCAGCGTGGGGCCTCGCACAGATACGCAGTATTTT. Encoded protein: CASSVGPRTDTQYF. Based on the CDR3 plus reference TRBV9 and TRBJ2-3, the full variable domain is DSGVTQTPKHLITATGQRVTLRCSPRSGDLSVYWYQQSLDQGLQFLIQYYNGEERAKGNILERFSAQQFPDLHSELNLSSLELGDSALYFCASSVGPRTDTQYFGPGTRLTVL.